The present T cell receptor (beta chain) was sequenced within a study of blood T cells in healthy people across ages. Trimming shortened V by 4 bases and J by 2 bases, and 8 bases separated the two germline ends. Germline CDR1 is SGHDT and CDR2 is YYEEEE. There are 13 residues in the CDR3. A second about 7 to 11 cycle PCR used barcoded and J-beta primers. TCRdb re-analysed the 5' RACE reads in MiXCR, keeping a single row per CDR3 protein. The repertoire consists of around 870,000 distinct CDR3 sequences, with 29% occurring once and the leading ten covering 15% to 20%. This clonotype turned up a few times.

The origin of this receptor is a woman of 80 years or more in good health. The chain employs TRBV5-6 and TRBJ2-3; no clear D gene. The sequencing sample was made of blood. The CDR3 region has the DNA TGTGCCAGCAGCGTGAGTCCCACAGATACGCAGTATTTT. It is translated as CASSVSPTDTQYF.